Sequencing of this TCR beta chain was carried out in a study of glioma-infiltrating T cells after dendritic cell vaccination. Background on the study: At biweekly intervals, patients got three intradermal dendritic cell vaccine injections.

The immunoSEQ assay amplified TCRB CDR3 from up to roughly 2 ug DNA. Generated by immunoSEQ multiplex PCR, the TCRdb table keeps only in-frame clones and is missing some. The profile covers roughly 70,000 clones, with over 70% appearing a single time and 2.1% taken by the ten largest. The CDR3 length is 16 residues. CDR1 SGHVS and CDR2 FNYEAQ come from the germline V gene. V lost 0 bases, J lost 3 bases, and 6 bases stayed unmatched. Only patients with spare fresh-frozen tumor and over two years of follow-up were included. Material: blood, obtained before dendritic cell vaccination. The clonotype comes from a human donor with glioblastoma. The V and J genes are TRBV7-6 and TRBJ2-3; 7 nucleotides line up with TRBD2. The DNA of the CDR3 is TGTGCCAGCAGCTTAGCGCTAAGCGGGAAGACAGATACGCAGTATTTT. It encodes CASSLALSGKTDTQYF.